This T cell receptor beta chain stems from a study of early T cells in non-severe SARS-CoV-2 infection (dated by TCRdb to the early 2020s). Turning to the overall study: Because TCR sequencing relied on bulk RNA taken from unsorted whole blood, pairing of alpha and beta chains was not possible.

This was a case-control study nested in a cohort of healthcare workers in London, UK, who had nasopharyngeal swab PCR tests and blood samples taken every week. Healthcare workers were recruited between 23 and 31 March 2020, during the week of the UK lockdown, and were followed weekly for up to roughly 16 weeks. Libraries were made using 5' RACE. The sample was run on a NextSeq 500. In the TCR library protocol, unique molecular identifiers were attached to individual cDNA molecules to correct for PCR bias and sequencing error. Both TCR alpha and beta chains were sequenced, and tight co-correlation was observed between alpha and beta sequence abundances in each sample. The authors' analysis ran thus. Decombinator V4 was used to perform V gene, J gene and CDR3 annotation of TCR sequences. TCRs were defined as expanded if a significant change between any two time points was detected under a Poisson model with p below 0.0001. TCR abundances were normalised to the total number of TCRs sequenced in each sample and reported as counts per million. TRAV1-2 paired with TRAJ12, TRAJ20 or TRAJ33 defined MAIT TCRs, while TRAV10 paired with TRAJ18 defined iNKT TCRs. VDJdb, accessed on 1 November 2021, was searched for TCRs annotated for CMV, EBV and SARS-CoV-2, and TCRs annotated for more than one antigen were excluded. TCRdb passed the public sequencing reads through fastp at Q25 and MiXCR, retaining productive beta sequences. Every CDR3 protein is listed once, alongside the most common genes and DNA of its rows. None of the V and J calls come from the authors' own analysis; TCRdb made them. In this sample the table shows approximately 89,000 distinct CDR3 sequences, over 11% of which occur a single time. The ten top clones hold roughly 3.1% of the sample.

General conclusions and limits of the study: VDJdb matching was skewed toward anti-spike CD8 responses and likely underestimated virus-specific expansions by missing private and CD4 specificities.

V is shortened by 0 bases, J by 0 bases, and the region joining them spans 7 bases. The CDR3 runs 15 amino acids, cysteine and phenylalanine included. Left in the record is the CDR3 DNA by itself, 45 bases read in frame from the first base. Based on the germline V gene (reference sequence), the CDR1 and CDR2 sequences are SGHKS and YYEKEE. This clonotype was picked up many times. Its antigen remains unidentified. The record has no base qualities; no much larger clone is one base away. The chain uses TRBV5-5 and TRBJ1-5; the D region possibly corresponds to TRBD1 (5 bases align). The source is an adult who was a healthcare worker with PCR-confirmed SARS-CoV-2 infection or an uninfected control (not recorded which). The sequenced sample consisted of whole blood. The DNA is TGTGCCAGCAGCTTGGCAGGGCTTAGCAATCAGCCCCAGCATTTT. This codes for CASSLAGLSNQPQHF.